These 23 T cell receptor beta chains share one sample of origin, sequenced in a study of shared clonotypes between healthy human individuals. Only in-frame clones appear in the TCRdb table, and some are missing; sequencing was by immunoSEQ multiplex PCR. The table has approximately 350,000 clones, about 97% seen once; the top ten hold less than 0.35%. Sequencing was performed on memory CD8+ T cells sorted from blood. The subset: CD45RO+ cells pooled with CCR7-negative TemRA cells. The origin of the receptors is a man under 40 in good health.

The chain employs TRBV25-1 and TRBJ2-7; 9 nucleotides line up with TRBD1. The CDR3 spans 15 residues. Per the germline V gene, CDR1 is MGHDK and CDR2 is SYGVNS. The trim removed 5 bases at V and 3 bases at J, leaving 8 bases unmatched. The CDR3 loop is CASSSLTGGNYEQYF. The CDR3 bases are TGTGCCAGCAGTTCCCTGACAGGGGGGAACTACGAGCAGTACTTC.

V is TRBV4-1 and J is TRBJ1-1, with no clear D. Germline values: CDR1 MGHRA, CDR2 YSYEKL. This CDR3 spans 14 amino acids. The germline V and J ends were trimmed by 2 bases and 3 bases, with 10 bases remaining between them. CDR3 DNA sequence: TGCGCCAGCAGCCAAACCCTACGGGACACTGAAGCTTTCTTT. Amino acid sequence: CASSQTLRDTEAFF.

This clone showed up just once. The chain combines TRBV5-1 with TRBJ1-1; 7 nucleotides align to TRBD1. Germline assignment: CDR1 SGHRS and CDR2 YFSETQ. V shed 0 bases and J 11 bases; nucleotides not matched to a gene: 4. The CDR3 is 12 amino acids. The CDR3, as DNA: TGCGCCAGCAGCTTGGGCGGCAGGGGGGCTTTCTTT. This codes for CASSLGGRGAFF.

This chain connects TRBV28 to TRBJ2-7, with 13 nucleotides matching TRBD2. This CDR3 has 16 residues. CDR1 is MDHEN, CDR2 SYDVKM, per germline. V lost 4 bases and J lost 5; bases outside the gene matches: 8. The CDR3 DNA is TGTGCCAGCAGTTGGGGACTAGCGGGAAACCGCCACGAGCAGTACTTC. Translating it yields CASSWGLAGNRHEQYF.

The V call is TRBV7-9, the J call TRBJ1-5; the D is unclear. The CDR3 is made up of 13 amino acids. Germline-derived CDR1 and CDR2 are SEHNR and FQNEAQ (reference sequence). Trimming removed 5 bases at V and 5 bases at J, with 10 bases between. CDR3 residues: CASSEGRDQPQHF. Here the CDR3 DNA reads TGTGCCAGCAGCGAGGGCCGGGATCAGCCCCAGCATTTT.

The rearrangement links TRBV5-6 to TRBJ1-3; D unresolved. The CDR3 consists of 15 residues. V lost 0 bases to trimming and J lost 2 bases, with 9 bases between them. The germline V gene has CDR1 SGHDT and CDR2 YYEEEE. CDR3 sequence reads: CASSLAGNTGNTIYF. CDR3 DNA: TGTGCCAGCAGCTTGGCCGGAAATACTGGAAACACCATATATTTT.

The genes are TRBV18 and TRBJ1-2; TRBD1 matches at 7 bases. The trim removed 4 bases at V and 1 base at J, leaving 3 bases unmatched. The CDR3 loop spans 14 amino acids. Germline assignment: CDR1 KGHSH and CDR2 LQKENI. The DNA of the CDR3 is TGTGCCAGCTCACAAGACAGGGATAACTATGGCTACACCTTC. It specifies CASSQDRDNYGYTF.

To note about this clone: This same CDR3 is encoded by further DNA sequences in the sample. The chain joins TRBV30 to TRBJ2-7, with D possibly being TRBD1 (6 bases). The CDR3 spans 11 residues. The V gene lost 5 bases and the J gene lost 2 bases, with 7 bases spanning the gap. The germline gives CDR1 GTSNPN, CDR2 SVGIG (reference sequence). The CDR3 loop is CAWRDTYEQYF. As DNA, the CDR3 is TGTGCCTGGCGGGACACCTACGAGCAGTACTTC.

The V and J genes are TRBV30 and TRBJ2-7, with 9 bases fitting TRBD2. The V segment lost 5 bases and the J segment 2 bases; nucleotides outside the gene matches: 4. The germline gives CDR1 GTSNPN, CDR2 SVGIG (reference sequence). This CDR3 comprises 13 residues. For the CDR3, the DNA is TGTGCCTGGGAGTCTAGCGGGGCCTACGAGCAGTACTTC. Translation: CAWESSGAYEQYF.

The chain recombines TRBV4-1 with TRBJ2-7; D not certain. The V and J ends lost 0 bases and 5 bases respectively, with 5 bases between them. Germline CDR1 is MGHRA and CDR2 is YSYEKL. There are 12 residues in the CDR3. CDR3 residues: CASSQDHNEQYF. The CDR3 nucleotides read TGCGCCAGCAGCCAAGACCACAACGAGCAGTACTTC.

The chain's CDR3 is CAWREGSASTDTQYF. The CDR3 DNA is TGTGCCTGGAGAGAAGGCAGTGCTAGCACAGATACGCAGTATTTT. The chain recombines TRBV30 with TRBJ2-3; D remains unclear. Germline assignment: CDR1 GTSNPN and CDR2 SVGIG (reference sequence). This CDR3 is 15 amino acids long. Trimming took off 3 bases at V and 0 bases at J, with 13 bases between the two ends. Complete variable domain (other parts from reference TRBV30 and TRBJ2-3): SQTIHQWPATLVQPVGSPLSLECTVEGTSNPNLYWYRQAAGRGLQLLFYSVGIGQISSEVPQNLSASRPQDRQFILSSKKLLLSDSGFYLCAWREGSASTDTQYFGPGTRLTVL.

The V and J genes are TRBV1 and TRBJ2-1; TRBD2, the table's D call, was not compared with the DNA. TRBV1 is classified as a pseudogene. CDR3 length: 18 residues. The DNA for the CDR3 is TGCACCAGCAGCCCACTGGTGGGGGGAAGGAGCTCCTACAATGAGCAGTTCTTC. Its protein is CTSSPLVGGRSSYNEQFF.

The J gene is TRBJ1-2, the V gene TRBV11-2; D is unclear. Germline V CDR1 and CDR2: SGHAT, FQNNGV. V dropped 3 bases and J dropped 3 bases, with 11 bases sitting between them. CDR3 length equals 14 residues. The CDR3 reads CASSFVGGDYGYTF. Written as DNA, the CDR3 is TGTGCCAGCAGCTTCGTAGGTGGGGACTATGGCTACACCTTC. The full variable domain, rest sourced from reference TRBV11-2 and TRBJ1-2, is EAGVAQSPRYKIIEKRQSVAFWCNPISGHATLYWYQQILGQGPKLLIQFQNNGVVDDSQLPKDRFSAERLKGVDSTLKIQPAKLEDSAVYLCASSFVGGDYGYTFGSGTRLTVV.

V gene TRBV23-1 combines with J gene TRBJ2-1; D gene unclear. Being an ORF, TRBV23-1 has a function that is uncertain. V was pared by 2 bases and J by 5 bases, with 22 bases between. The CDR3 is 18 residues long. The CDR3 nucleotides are TGCGCCAGCAGTCAACGGAACGCCATGACCTCCTTAGACAATGAGCAGTTCTTC. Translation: CASSQRNAMTSLDNEQFF.

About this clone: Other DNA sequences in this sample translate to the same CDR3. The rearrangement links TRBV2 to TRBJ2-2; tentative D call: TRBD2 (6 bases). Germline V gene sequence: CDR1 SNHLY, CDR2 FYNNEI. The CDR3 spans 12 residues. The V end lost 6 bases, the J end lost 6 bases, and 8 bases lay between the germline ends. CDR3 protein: CASRPSAGELFF. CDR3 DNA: TGTGCCAGCAGGCCTAGCGCCGGGGAGCTGTTTTTT. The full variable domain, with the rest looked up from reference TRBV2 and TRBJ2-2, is EPEVTQTPSHQVTQMGQEVILRCVPISNHLYFYWYRQILGQKVEFLVSFYNNEISEKSEIFDDQFSVERPDGSNFTLKIRSTKLEDSAMYFCASRPSAGELFFGEGSRLTVL.

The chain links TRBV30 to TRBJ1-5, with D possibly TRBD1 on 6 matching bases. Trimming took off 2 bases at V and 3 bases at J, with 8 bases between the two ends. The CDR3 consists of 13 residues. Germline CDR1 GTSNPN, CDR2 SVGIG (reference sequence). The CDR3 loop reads CAWSQGLNQPQHF. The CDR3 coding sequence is TGTGCCTGGAGTCAGGGGCTCAATCAGCCCCAGCATTTT.

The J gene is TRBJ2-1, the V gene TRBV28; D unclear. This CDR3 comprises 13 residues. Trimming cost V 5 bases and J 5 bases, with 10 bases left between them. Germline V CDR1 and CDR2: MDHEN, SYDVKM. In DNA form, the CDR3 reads TGTGCCAGCAGTCATACTACGAACAATGAGCAGTTCTTC. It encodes CASSHTTNNEQFF.

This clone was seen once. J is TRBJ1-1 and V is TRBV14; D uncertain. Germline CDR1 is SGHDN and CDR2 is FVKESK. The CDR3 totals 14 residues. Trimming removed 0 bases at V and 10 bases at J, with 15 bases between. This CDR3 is CASSQDGRNKGAFF. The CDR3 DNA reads TGTGCCAGCAGCCAAGATGGTCGGAACAAGGGAGCTTTCTTT.

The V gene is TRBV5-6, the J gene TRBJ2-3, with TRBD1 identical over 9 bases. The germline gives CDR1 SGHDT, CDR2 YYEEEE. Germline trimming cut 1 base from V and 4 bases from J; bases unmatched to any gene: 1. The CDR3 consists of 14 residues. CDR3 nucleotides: TGTGCCAGCAGCTTGACAGGGGGCGCAGATACGCAGTATTTT. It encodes CASSLTGGADTQYF. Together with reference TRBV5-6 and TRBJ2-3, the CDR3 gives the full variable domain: DAGVTQSPTHLIKTRGQQVTLRCSPKSGHDTVSWYQQALGQGPQFIFQYYEEEERQRGNFPDRFSGHQFPNYSSELNVNALLLGDSALYLCASSLTGGADTQYFGPGTRLTVL.

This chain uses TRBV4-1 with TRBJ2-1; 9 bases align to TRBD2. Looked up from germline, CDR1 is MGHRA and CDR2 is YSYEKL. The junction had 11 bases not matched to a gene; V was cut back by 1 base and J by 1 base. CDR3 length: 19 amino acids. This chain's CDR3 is CASSQASGEGFPSYNEQFF. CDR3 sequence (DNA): TGCGCCAGCAGCCAAGCTAGCGGGGAGGGGTTCCCGTCCTACAATGAGCAGTTCTTC.

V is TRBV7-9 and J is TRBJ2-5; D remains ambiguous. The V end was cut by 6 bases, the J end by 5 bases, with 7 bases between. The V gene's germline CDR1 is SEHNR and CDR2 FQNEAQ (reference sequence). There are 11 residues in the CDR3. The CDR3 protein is CASRNGETQYF. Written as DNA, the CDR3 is TGTGCCAGCAGGAACGGGGAGACCCAGTACTTC.

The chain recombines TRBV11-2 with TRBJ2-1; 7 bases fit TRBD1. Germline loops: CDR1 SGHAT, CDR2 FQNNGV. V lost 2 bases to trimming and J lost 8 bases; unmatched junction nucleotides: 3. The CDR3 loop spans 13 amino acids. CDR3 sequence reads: CASSLRGTDEQFF. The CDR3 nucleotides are TGTGCCAGCAGCTTAAGGGGGACAGATGAGCAGTTCTTC.

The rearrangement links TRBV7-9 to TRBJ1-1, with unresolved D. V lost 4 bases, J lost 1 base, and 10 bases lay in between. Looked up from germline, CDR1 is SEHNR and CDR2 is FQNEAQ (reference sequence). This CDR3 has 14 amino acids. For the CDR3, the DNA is TGTGCCAGCAGCTATCCCCGCCCGAACACTGAAGCTTTCTTT. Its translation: CASSYPRPNTEAFF.